These T cell receptor beta chains were read from a single sample in a study of response to subunit inactivated influenza vaccine. MiXCR, applied by TCRdb to the RT-PCR reads, yields one record per CDR3 protein. This sample has around 540,000 distinct CDR3 sequences, with about 12% found just once. The source was PBMCs from blood, collected on the day of vaccination. These receptors originate from a man aged 50 to 60 who received an inactivated influenza vaccine. The CDR3 runs from the conserved cysteine through the conserved F or W. A D gene is named only where the DNA matches it firmly. Size is stated for part of the rows, as once, few or many counts, or as a class when the clone is expanded.

TRBV5-1	TRBD2	few	15	TRBJ2-1	TGCGCCAGCAGCAGGTTAGCGGGGGGCCTCAGAGATCAGTTCTTC	CASSRLAGGLRDQFF
TRBV15	TRBD1	few	14	TRBJ2-1	TGTGCCACCAGTCAGAGCAGGGGGCAAAATGAGCAGTTCTTC	CATSQSRGQNEQFF
TRBV28	-	many	14	TRBJ2-7	TGTGCCAGCAGTCCCGAGGGACTTACCTACGAGCAGTACTTC	CASSPEGLTYEQYF
TRBV7-7	TRBD1	many	18	TRBJ2-2	TGTGCCAGCAGCCCCCGGATACAGGGGGCGGGGAAAGGCGGGGAGCTGTTTTTT	CASSPRIQGAGKGGELFF
TRBV24-1	TRBD1	many	17	TRBJ2-5	TGTGCCACCAGTGATTCCGCCGGGACAGGGGGCTGGGAGACCCAGTACTTC	CATSDSAGTGGWETQYF
TRBV7-2	-	few	13	TRBJ1-1	TGTGCCAGTAGACCAACCAGGGAGACTGAAGCTTTCTTT	CASRPTRETEAFF
TRBV5-6	-	many	14	TRBJ1-1	TGTGCCAGCAGCTTGGTTCGCCTGGGGACTGAAGCTTTCTTT	CASSLVRLGTEAFF
TRBV4-2	-	-	14	TRBJ1-6	TGTGCCAGCAGCCAAGAAAGTTATAATTCACCCCTCCACTTT	CASSQESYNSPLHF
TRBV4-1	TRBD1	few	18	TRBJ2-7	TGCGCCAGCAGCCAGATGACCCCCATCGGGACAGGGTTCTACGAGCAGTACTTC	CASSQMTPIGTGFYEQYF
TRBV18	-	few	13	TRBJ2-3	TGTGCCAGCTCAAAAGACTTGACAGATACGCAGTATTTT	CASSKDLTDTQYF
TRBV11-2	-	-	12	TRBJ2-5	TGTGCCAGCAGCTTCCTAGCAGAGACCCAGTACTTC	CASSFLAETQYF
TRBV29-1	-	few	15	TRBJ2-7	TGCAGCGTTGATGGGCTGGCTAGCGACCCCTACGAGCAGTACTTC	CSVDGLASDPYEQYF
TRBV11-1	TRBD2	few	20	TRBJ2-1	TGTGCCAGCAGCCTGCCCTCCGGGACTAGCGGATACCGCTCCTACAATGAGCAGTTCTTC	CASSLPSGTSGYRSYNEQFF
TRBV3-1	TRBD2	-	14	TRBJ2-1	TGTGCCAGCAGCCAAGATACTGGGGGGGTTGAGCAGTTCTTC	CASSQDTGGVEQFF
TRBV20-1	-	few	16	TRBJ2-2	TGCAGTGCTAGAGCCCTTCGCGGAGAGAACACCGGGGAGCTGTTTTTT	CSARALRGENTGELFF
TRBV7-3	TRBD2	few	16	TRBJ2-5	TGTGCCAGCAGCTTTAGCGGGAGGGCCTCTGAGGAGACCCAGTACTTC	CASSFSGRASEETQYF
TRBV10-3	-	-	19	TRBJ2-5	TGTGCCATCAGTGAGTATTGGCGGGCAGGACTGCCGAAACAAGAGACCCAGTACTTC	CAISEYWRAGLPKQETQYF
TRBV28	TRBD2	few	15	TRBJ2-5	TGTGCCAGCAGTTTGGGACTAGCGGGGGTAAAGACCCAGTACTTC	CASSLGLAGVKTQYF
TRBV5-1	TRBD1	many	14	TRBJ2-3	TGCGCCAGCAGCGTGGACAGGTTGACAGATACGCAGTATTTT	CASSVDRLTDTQYF
TRBV6-5	TRBD2	few	16	TRBJ2-3	TGTGCCAGCAGTTACGATGGGAGGGCCAGCACAGATACGCAGTATTTT	CASSYDGRASTDTQYF
TRBV10-3	-	many	15	TRBJ2-7	TGTGCCATCAGTGAGTCAGTTAGCGAGGCCTACGAGCAGTACTTC	CAISESVSEAYEQYF
TRBV6-1	-	few	16	TRBJ2-7	TGTGCCAGCAGTCCGCATTGGGAGGAAAGCTCCTACGAGCAGTACTTC	CASSPHWEESSYEQYF
TRBV3-1	TRBD1	-	13	TRBJ1-2	TGTGCCAGCAGGACCAGGGGGATGGATGGCTACACCTTC	CASRTRGMDGYTF
TRBV9	-	few	14	TRBJ2-1	TGTGCCAGCAGCACCCAAGGGACCTTGGATGAGCAGTTCTTC	CASSTQGTLDEQFF
TRBV20-1	TRBD2	many	16	TRBJ2-3	TGCAGTGCTAGAGGGGCGACTAGCGGACGCACAGATCCGCAGTATTTT	CSARGATSGRTDPQYF
TRBV29-1	-	few	16	TRBJ2-1	TGCAGCGTTCCCCCCCCGAGGCCGGAAATATACAATGAGCAGTTCTTC	CSVPPPRPEIYNEQFF
TRBV28	TRBD1	many	14	TRBJ1-2	TGTGCCAGCAGTTTGGGACAGCGGGGCGTGGGCTACACCTTC	CASSLGQRGVGYTF
TRBV9	TRBD2	-	15	TRBJ2-7	TGTGCCAGCAGCGCCTTTAGCGGGAGTGTAAACGAGCAGTACTTC	CASSAFSGSVNEQYF